This T cell receptor (beta chain) was identified in a study of radiotherapy plus CTLA-4 blockade in lung cancer. The overall study: Objective responses occurred in 18% of patients; about 34% had disease control. Study outcomes and limitations: It was early blood T cell clone dynamics, with interferon-beta, that reportedly best predicted response. Tumor-derived TCR clones expanded in blood after radiotherapy plus ipilimumab.

Here immunoSEQ multiplex PCR was the method, and the copy in TCRdb shows in-frame clones only, minus some. The sample yields about 43,000 clones, roughly two thirds seen once. With regard to this clone: Its antigen is currently unknown.

Source: peripheral blood, taken from a patient treated with radiotherapy plus ipilimumab. The receptor was derived from a human donor with non-small cell lung cancer who had a partial response to radiotherapy plus ipilimumab.

CDR3 sequence reads: CASSPGISGRTGELFF. The CDR3 bases are TGTGCCAGCAGCCCCGGGATTAGCGGGAGAACCGGGGAGCTGTTTTTT. This chain connects TRBV27 to TRBJ2-2; 9 nucleotides match TRBD2. CDR1 is MNHEY and CDR2 is SMNVEV in the germline V gene (reference sequence). Losses at the gene ends were 6 bases for V and 5 bases for J; bases not matched to a gene: 10. This CDR3 is 16 amino acids long.